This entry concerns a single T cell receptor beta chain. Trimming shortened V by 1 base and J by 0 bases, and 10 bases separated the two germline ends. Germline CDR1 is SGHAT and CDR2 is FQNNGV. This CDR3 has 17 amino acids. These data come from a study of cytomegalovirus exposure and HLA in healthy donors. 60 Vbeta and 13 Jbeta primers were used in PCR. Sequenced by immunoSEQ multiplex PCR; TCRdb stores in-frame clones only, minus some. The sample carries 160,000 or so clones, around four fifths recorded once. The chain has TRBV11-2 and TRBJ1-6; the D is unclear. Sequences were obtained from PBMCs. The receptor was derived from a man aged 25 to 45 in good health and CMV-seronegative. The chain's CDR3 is CASSLVPTSSYNSPLHF. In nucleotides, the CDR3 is TGTGCCAGCAGCTTAGTTCCAACTAGCTCCTATAATTCACCCCTCCACTTT.